This T cell receptor beta chain is drawn from a study of T cells expressing NK-cell markers. Whole-study context: Seven sequenced donors out of eight were HCMV-seropositive, one seronegative.

As concerns this clonotype: Antigen unknown.

Overall study findings and caveats: These clonotypes, the leaders elsewhere, also led the CD3+CD56-NKG2C+ fraction in a few donors.

Using the 5' RACE reads, TCRdb records one entry per CDR3 protein without DNA. Its table lists roughly 110,000 distinct CDR3 sequences. Germline CDR1 SGHTA, CDR2 FQGTGA. This CDR3 contains 16 residues. The clonotype originates from a woman aged 18-69 years in good health. Sequences were obtained from blood T cells: a sorted CD56 or NKG2C T cell subset, CD4+ or CD8+ T cells, or bulk PBMC T cells (not recorded which). The rearrangement joins TRBV7-3 to TRBJ2-1; checking the TCRdb D call of TRBD1 is not possible without DNA. CDR3 sequence: CASSLPTGDQYNEQFF. Full variable domain (rest looked up from reference TRBV7-3 and TRBJ2-1): GAGVSQTPSNKVTEKGKYVELRCDPISGHTALYWYRQSLGQGPEFLIYFQGTGAADDSGLPNDRFFAVRPEGSVSTLKIQRTERGDSAVYLCASSLPTGDQYNEQFFGPGTRLTVL.